This T cell receptor (beta chain) was recorded in a study of Ad26.COV2.S vaccination and SARS-CoV-2 variants. CDR1 is LGHDT, CDR2 YNNKEL, per germline (reference sequence). Trimming took off 2 bases at V and 0 bases at J, with 8 bases between the two ends. The CDR3 has 15 amino acids. TCRdb's table, derived via immunoSEQ multiplex PCR, lists solely in-frame clones and lacks some. The sample lists 350,000 to 450,000 clones, 92% occurring once. This specimen was peripheral blood, taken after recovery from COVID-19. J is TRBJ2-1 and V is TRBV3-1 (or the pseudogene TRBV3-2); either TRBD1 or TRBD2 may fit D (5 bases each). This clonotype originated in a human donor who had recovered from COVID-19. The CDR3 spells CASSQWGSSYNEQFF. CDR3 coding DNA: TGTGCCAGCAGCCAATGGGGGAGCTCCTACAATGAGCAGTTCTTC.